This TCR beta chain is drawn from a study of blood T cells in healthy people across ages. Together with a sample-barcoded 5' primer, a J-beta primer mix was included in a second PCR lasting roughly 6 to 12 cycles. Each cDNA molecule, via a template-switch adaptor with 12 random nucleotides, was tagged. MiXCR was run by TCRdb on the 5' RACE reads, yielding one entry per CDR3 protein. The sample lists roughly 2 million distinct CDR3 sequences; approximately 50% were seen once. The CDR3 spans 12 residues. Per germline, CDR1 DFQATT and CDR2 SNEGSKA (reference sequence). V lost 0 bases to trimming and J lost 10 bases, with 10 bases between them.

The chain recombines TRBV20-1 with TRBJ2-1; D not resolved. Sequencing used blood. The receptor's source is a woman aged 35 to 49 in good health. The CDR3 here is CSARDNRDEQFF. CDR3 sequence (DNA): TGCAGTGCTAGAGATAATAGAGACGAGCAGTTCTTC.